The clone carrying this T cell receptor beta chain is medium-sized by frequency. The antigen remains undetermined. The data stem from a study of T cell clusters in autoimmune cytopenias. About the study: The median distinct TRB clonotype count was fewer than 3,000 per sample, from a median approximately 51,000 reads. Study results and limitations: Physiological T cell clusters of healthy donors were apparently absent in primary autoimmune cytopenia patients. Exclusive TRB clusters were 2.5 to 3.5-fold more numerous in healthy donors than in active autoimmune hepatitis.

Each sample's input was 250 ng genomic DNA, 35,000 to 40,000 genome equivalents. TRB rearrangements were amplified by touch-down multiplex PCR with mixed TRB-A/B primers. TCRdb re-called the multiplex PCR reads and catalogs CDR3 proteins one per entry, DNA excluded. This sample's clone table lists approximately 3,000 distinct CDR3 sequences. Sequenced input: peripheral blood. This TCR came from a human donor with an autoimmune cytopenia or autoimmune hepatitis (not recorded which).

CDR3 in amino acids: CASSQQGEGEKLFF. The chain employs TRBV5-1 and TRBJ1-4. Germline assignment: CDR1 SGHRS and CDR2 YFSETQ. This CDR3 spans 14 amino acids.